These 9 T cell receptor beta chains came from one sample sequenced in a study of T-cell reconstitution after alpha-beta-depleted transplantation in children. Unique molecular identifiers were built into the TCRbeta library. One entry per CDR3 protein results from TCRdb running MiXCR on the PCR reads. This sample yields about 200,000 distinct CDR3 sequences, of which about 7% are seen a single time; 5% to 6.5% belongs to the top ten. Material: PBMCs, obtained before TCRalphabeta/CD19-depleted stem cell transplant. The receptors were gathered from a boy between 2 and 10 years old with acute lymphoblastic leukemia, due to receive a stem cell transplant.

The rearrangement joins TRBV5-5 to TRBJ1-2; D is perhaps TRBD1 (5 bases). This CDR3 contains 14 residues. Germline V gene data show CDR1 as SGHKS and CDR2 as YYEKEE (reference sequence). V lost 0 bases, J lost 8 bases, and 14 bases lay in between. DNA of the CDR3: TGTGCCAGCAGCTTGGGAAATACAGGAGCGGGCTACACCTTC. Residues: CASSLGNTGAGYTF.

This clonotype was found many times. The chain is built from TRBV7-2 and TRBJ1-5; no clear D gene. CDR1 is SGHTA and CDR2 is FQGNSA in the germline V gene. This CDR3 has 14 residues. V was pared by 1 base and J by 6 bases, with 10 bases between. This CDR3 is CASSLVGIRQPQHF. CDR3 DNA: TGTGCCAGCAGCTTAGTTGGGATCCGTCAGCCCCAGCATTTT.

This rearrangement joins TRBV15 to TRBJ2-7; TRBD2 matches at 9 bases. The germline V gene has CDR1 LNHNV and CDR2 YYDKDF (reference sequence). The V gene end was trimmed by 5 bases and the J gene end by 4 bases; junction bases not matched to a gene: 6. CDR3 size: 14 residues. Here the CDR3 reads CATSRGLARYEQYF. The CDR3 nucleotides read TGTGCCACCAGCCGAGGACTAGCGAGGTACGAGCAGTACTTC.

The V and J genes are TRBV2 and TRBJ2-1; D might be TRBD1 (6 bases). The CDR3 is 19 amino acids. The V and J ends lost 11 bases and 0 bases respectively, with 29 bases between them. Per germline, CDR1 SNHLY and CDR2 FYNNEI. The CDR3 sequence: CALCFSPPLTGISYNEQFF. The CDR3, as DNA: TGTGCCCTCTGTTTCTCGCCCCCCCTTACAGGGATCTCCTACAATGAGCAGTTCTTC.

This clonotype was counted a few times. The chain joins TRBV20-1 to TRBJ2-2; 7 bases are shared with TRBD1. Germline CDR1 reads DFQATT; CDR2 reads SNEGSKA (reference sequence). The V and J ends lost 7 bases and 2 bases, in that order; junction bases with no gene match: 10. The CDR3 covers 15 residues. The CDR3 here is CSVDPGQSNTGELFF. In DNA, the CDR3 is TGCAGTGTCGACCCGGGACAGAGTAACACCGGGGAGCTGTTTTTT.

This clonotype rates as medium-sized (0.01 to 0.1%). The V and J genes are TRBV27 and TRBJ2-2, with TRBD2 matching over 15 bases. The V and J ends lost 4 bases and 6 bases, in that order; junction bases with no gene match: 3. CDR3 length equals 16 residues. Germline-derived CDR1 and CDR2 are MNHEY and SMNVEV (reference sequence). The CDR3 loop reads CASSSGLAGGSGELFF. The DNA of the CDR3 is TGTGCCAGCAGTTCGGGACTAGCGGGAGGTTCCGGGGAGCTGTTTTTT.

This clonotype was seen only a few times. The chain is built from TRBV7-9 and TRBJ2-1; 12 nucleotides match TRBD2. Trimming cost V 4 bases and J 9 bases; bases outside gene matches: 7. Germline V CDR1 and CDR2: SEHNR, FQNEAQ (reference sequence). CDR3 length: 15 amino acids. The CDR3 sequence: CASSSLAGGPSEQFF. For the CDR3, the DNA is TGTGCCAGCAGCTCCCTAGCGGGAGGGCCGAGTGAGCAGTTCTTC. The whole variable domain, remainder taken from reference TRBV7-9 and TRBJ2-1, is DTGVSQNPRHKITKRGQNVTFRCDPISEHNRLYWYRQTLGQGPEFLTYFQNEAQLEKSRLLSDRFSAERPKGSFSTLEIQRTEQGDSAMYLCASSSLAGGPSEQFFGPGTRLTVL.

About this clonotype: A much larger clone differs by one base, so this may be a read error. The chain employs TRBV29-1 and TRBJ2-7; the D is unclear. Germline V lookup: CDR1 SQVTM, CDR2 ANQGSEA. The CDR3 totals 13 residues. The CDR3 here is CCVVGSSLYEQYF. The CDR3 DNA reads TGCTGCGTTGTGGGATCATCCCTCTACGAGCAGTACTTC.

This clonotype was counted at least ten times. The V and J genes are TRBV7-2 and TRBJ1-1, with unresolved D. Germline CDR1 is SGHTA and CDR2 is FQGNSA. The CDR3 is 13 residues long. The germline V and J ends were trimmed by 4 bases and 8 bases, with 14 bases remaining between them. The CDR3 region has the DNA TGTGCCAGCAGCTCATCAACCGCGGGGGAAGCTTTCTTT. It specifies CASSSSTAGEAFF.